Below are 25 T cell receptor beta chains sequenced from a single sample in a study of prognosis after radiotherapy for stage I lung cancer. Two-round multiplex PCR amplified TCR beta CDR3 from genomic DNA. Amplification during the initial PCR round employed primers specific to each TRBV and TRBJ gene. TCRdb reprocessed the multiplex PCR reads with MiXCR, giving one entry per CDR3 protein. The sample comprises fewer than 25,000 distinct CDR3 sequences, around 46% of which are singletons, and 30% to 40% rests with the top ten. The specimen comprised PBMCs, sampled before or after stereotactic body radiation therapy (not recorded which). These receptors were obtained from a donor aged 50 or older with non-small cell lung cancer.

The chain recombines TRBV7-2 with TRBJ2-2; D is unclear. This CDR3 has 15 amino acids. Germline V lookup: CDR1 SGHTA, CDR2 FQGNSA. V gave up 1 base and J gave up 6 bases, with 12 bases separating them. CDR3: CASSLEGHAPGELFF. CDR3 DNA: TGTGCCAGCAGCTTAGAGGGCCACGCCCCCGGGGAGCTGTTTTTT.

This clonotype was recorded many times. The chain combines TRBV3-1 with TRBJ2-7; TRBD2 agrees at 7 bases. Losses at the gene ends were 0 bases for V and 12 bases for J; bases not matched to a gene: 11. The CDR3 totals 14 residues. Germline loops: CDR1 LGHDT, CDR2 YNNKEL (reference sequence). The CDR3 loop reads CASSQDPPRAGTYF. DNA for the CDR3: TGTGCCAGCAGCCAAGATCCACCCCGAGCGGGGACGTACTTC.

This clonotype has ten or more counts. The chain recombines TRBV5-4 with TRBJ2-7; TRBD2 aligns across 8 bases. CDR1 and CDR2 from the germline V gene are SGHNT and YYREEE (reference sequence). There are 16 residues in the CDR3. V trimming: 3 bases; J trimming: 3 bases; junction bases outside the gene matches: 11. The CDR3 DNA reads TGTGCCAGCAGCTCCAGAAAGACGGGACTAGGCTACGAGCAGTACTTC. Its protein product is CASSSRKTGLGYEQYF.

The sample holds many counts of this clonotype. The rearrangement links TRBV28 to TRBJ1-4, with a weak D call TRBD1 (5 bases). The CDR3 runs 15 residues. V gave up 2 bases and J gave up 8 bases, with 15 bases separating them. Germline CDR1 reads MDHEN; CDR2 reads SYDVKM. The CDR3 loop is CASSLGGADEEKLFF. CDR3 sequence (DNA): TGTGCCAGCAGTTTAGGAGGGGCAGATGAGGAAAAACTGTTTTTT.

This chain links TRBV11-2 with TRBJ1-6; D call uncertain. Germline CDR1 SGHAT, CDR2 FQNNGV. V lost 1 base and J 6 bases, leaving 7 bases between the germline ends. CDR3 length: 14 amino acids. The CDR3 here is CASSLGGFNSPLHF. For the CDR3, the DNA is TGTGCCAGCAGCTTAGGAGGGTTTAATTCACCCCTCCACTTT. Full variable domain (missing parts from reference TRBV11-2 and TRBJ1-6): EAGVAQSPRYKIIEKRQSVAFWCNPISGHATLYWYQQILGQGPKLLIQFQNNGVVDDSQLPKDRFSAERLKGVDSTLKIQPAKLEDSAVYLCASSLGGFNSPLHFGNGTRLTVT.

The rearrangement links TRBV6-1 to TRBJ1-5; D gene ambiguous. Trimming stripped 6 bases from V and 0 bases from J, with 9 bases between. Germline CDR1 MNHNS, CDR2 SASEGT. The CDR3 runs to 14 residues. CDR3 region: CASSDPYSNQPQHF. The CDR3, as DNA: TGTGCCAGCAGCGATCCCTATAGCAATCAGCCCCAGCATTTT.

This clonotype has a count of ten or more. V gene TRBV7-2 combines with J gene TRBJ2-7, with TRBD1 matching 9 bases. V trimming: 4 bases; J trimming: 0 bases; junction bases outside the gene matches: 13. Germline V gene data show CDR1 as SGHTA and CDR2 as FQGNSA. The CDR3 is 18 amino acids. The CDR3 loop reads CASSSRDRGSYSSYEQYF. CDR3 bases: TGTGCCAGCAGCTCCCGAGACAGGGGGTCCTATAGCTCCTACGAGCAGTACTTC.

The chain uses TRBV6-2 or TRBV6-3 and TRBJ2-2; perhaps TRBD1 as D (6 bases). Per the germline V gene, CDR1 is MNHEY and CDR2 is SVGEGT. V lost 4 bases and J lost 5, with 14 bases in between. The CDR3 has 15 residues. The CDR3 protein is CASSFLDRGTGELFF. Written as DNA, the CDR3 is TGTGCCAGCAGTTTCTTGGACAGAGGTACCGGGGAGCTGTTTTTT.

Worth noting for this clonotype: A far larger clone is only one base removed, so a read error is likely. The chain combines TRBV7-2 with TRBJ2-7; 8 nucleotides match TRBD1. This CDR3 has 18 amino acids. Germline assignment: CDR1 SGHTA and CDR2 FQGNSA. Here the CDR3 DNA reads TGCGCCAGCAGCCAAGATCCCCCCGGACAGGGTGGATACTACGAGCAGTACTTC. This sequence encodes CASSQDPPGQGGYYEQYF.

The chain has TRBV7-9 and TRBJ2-1; 8 bases match TRBD1. V trimming: 5 bases; J trimming: 15 bases; junction bases outside the gene matches: 15. This CDR3 comprises 14 residues. From germline, CDR1 is SEHNR and CDR2 FQNEAQ (reference sequence). CDR3 sequence reads: CASSGLEGRDRMFF. Written as DNA, the CDR3 is TGTGCCAGCAGCGGCCTAGAGGGTCGGGACAGGATGTTCTTC.

CDR3: CASNIHSAGTGGGEQYF. The CDR3 nucleotides are TGTGCCAGCAACATCCATTCCGCCGGTACAGGGGGTGGGGAGCAGTACTTC. The chain joins TRBV28 to TRBJ2-7, with 8 nucleotides matching TRBD1. The CDR3 extends over 17 amino acids. Trimming took 7 bases from V and 7 from J; bases not matched to a gene: 21. CDR1 and CDR2 from the germline V gene are MDHEN and SYDVKM.

This clonotype was found many times. The chain joins TRBV10-3 to TRBJ2-7; 8 nucleotides line up with TRBD2. V shed 5 bases, J shed 5 bases, and the junction held 8 bases outside the gene matches. Germline CDR1 and CDR2: ENHRY and SYGVKD. The CDR3 has 14 amino acids. The CDR3 nucleotides read TGTGCCATCAGTCCTTCTCGGGGGGGGGACGAGCAGTACTTC. This encodes CAISPSRGGDEQYF.

The V and J genes are TRBV6-7 and TRBJ2-2; D ambiguous. TRBV6-7 has ORF status, its function being uncertain. Deletions cut 4 bases from V and 17 bases from J, with 29 bases between. This CDR3 contains 16 residues. Here the CDR3 DNA reads TGTGCCAGCAGTTTCATACTAAAGCCCCACCGTAGGGAATCTTTTTTT. Residues: CASSFILKPHRRESFF.

This clonotype has at least ten counts. V usage is TRBV18 and J usage is TRBJ2-7, with 10 bases identical to TRBD1. The CDR3 sequence is 15 residues long. The V segment lost 3 bases and the J segment 6 bases; nucleotides outside the gene matches: 8. Germline CDR1 is KGHSH and CDR2 is LQKENI. The CDR3 region has the DNA TGTGCCAGCTCACCGGCGGGGACAGGGGTGGTCGAGCAGTACTTC. Translation gives CASSPAGTGVVEQYF.

As concerns this clonotype: This may be a read error: a much more frequent sequence differs by one nucleotide. This chain links TRBV5-5 with TRBJ2-7; a weak D match, TRBD2 (5 bases). Trimming shortened V by 2 bases and J by 2 bases, and 8 bases separated the two germline ends. Germline CDR1 reads SGHKS; CDR2 reads YYEKEE (reference sequence). The CDR3 loop spans 13 amino acids. CDR3 DNA sequence: TGTGCCAGCAGCTTAGAACTAGCCTACGAGCAGTACTTC. Protein sequence: CASSLELAYEQYF.

This clonotype was observed a handful of times. V gene TRBV20-1 combines with J gene TRBJ2-5; D is undetermined. Per germline, CDR1 DFQATT and CDR2 SNEGSKA (reference sequence). There are 14 residues in the CDR3. V was shortened by 0 bases and J by 6 bases, with 14 bases between the two germline ends. The CDR3 here is CSARDDTGLKTQYF. The CDR3 DNA reads TGCAGTGCTAGAGATGATACCGGGTTAAAGACCCAGTACTTC.

Of note for this clonotype: One base separates it from a far larger clone, so it is likely a read error. The chain combines TRBV6-9 with TRBJ2-7; maybe TRBD2 (7 bases). The CDR3 extends over 14 amino acids. The V end was cut by 5 bases, the J end by 7 bases, with 18 bases between. Germline CDR1 is MNHGY and CDR2 is SVAAGI. The CDR3 reads CASSRAGHMKEQYF. The CDR3 DNA is TGTGCCAGCAGTCGAGCGGGACACATGAAAGAGCAGTACTTC.

This clonotype came up many times. J is TRBJ2-5 and V is TRBV5-1; D unclear. CDR1 and CDR2 (germline): SGHRS, YFSETQ. There are 13 residues in the CDR3. Trimming left V 4 bases short and J 5 bases short, with 12 bases between. CDR3 sequence reads: CASSAFLAETQYF. The CDR3 region has the DNA TGCGCCAGCAGCGCCTTTTTGGCGGAGACCCAGTACTTC.

This clonotype has a count of ten or more. The gene calls are TRBV24-1 and TRBJ2-1; D may be TRBD1 (6 bases). The CDR3 runs 15 residues. The germline V gene encodes CDR1 KGHDR and CDR2 SFDVKD. V lost 5 bases and J lost 2, with 12 bases in between. The CDR3 spells CATSGGPRTYNEQFF. The CDR3 nucleotides are TGTGCCACCAGTGGGGGGCCCCGAACCTACAATGAGCAGTTCTTC.

This chain uses TRBV20-1 with TRBJ2-1; 7 bases fit TRBD1. The V gene end was trimmed by 3 bases and the J gene end by 1 base; junction bases not matched to a gene: 9. Germline V CDR1 and CDR2: DFQATT, SNEGSKA (reference sequence). This CDR3 has 16 residues. CDR3 region: CSASSRQGVSYNEQFF. The CDR3, as DNA: TGCAGTGCTAGCTCCCGCCAGGGGGTATCCTACAATGAGCAGTTCTTC.

Remarks on this clonotype: One junction end disagrees with the germline gene, perhaps due to a read error. The chain combines TRBV27 with TRBJ2-1, with D unresolved. Per the germline V gene, CDR1 is MNHEY and CDR2 is SMNVEV (reference sequence). This CDR3 is 13 amino acids long. The CDR3 spells CASSLSRYNEKLF. The CDR3 DNA follows: TGTGCCAGCAGTTTGTCCCGCTACAATGAGAAGTTATTC.

This clonotype has ten or more counts. The rearrangement links TRBV5-1 to TRBJ2-3; D may be TRBD1 (6 bases). The CDR3 is made up of 15 amino acids. V was clipped by 3 bases and J by 2 bases, with 13 bases between them. From germline, CDR1 is SGHRS and CDR2 YFSETQ. The CDR3: CASSWQGYHTDTQYF. The CDR3 DNA follows: TGCGCCAGCAGCTGGCAGGGGTATCACACAGATACGCAGTATTTT.

This clonotype was counted many times. This chain connects TRBV20-1 to TRBJ1-1; a possible D gene is TRBD1 (6 bases). The CDR3 covers 15 residues. Germline CDR1 and CDR2: DFQATT and SNEGSKA (reference sequence). V gave up 3 bases and J gave up 0 bases, with 14 bases separating them. CDR3: CSASARGGLNTEAFF. CDR3 nucleotides: TGCAGTGCTAGCGCCAGAGGGGGTTTGAACACTGAAGCTTTCTTT.

The gene calls are TRBV6-1 and TRBJ2-7, with 11 nucleotides matching TRBD1. The CDR3 totals 15 residues. The J segment lost 3 bases and the V segment lost 7 bases, leaving 8 bases of the junction unmatched. Germline-derived CDR1 and CDR2 are MNHNS and SASEGT. The CDR3 region has the DNA TGTGCCAGCACGACATCCGGGACAGGGGGCTACGAGCAGTACTTC. Amino acids: CASTTSGTGGYEQYF.

About this clonotype: A far larger clone is only one base removed, so a read error is likely. This chain joins TRBV7-2 and TRBJ2-1; no reliable D call. Germline CDR1 reads SGHTA; CDR2 reads FQGNSA. The CDR3 runs 13 residues. With 5 bases removed from V and 5 bases from J, the gap between germline ends came to 10 bases. The CDR3 sequence is CASSQVPDNEQFF. The DNA of the CDR3 is TGTGCCAGCAGCCAGGTCCCCGACAATGAGCAGTTCTTC.